A single sample gave rise to the 21 T cell receptor beta chains below, sequenced in a study of cytomegalovirus exposure and HLA in healthy donors. Use of 60 Vbeta and 13 Jbeta primers characterized the PCR. Using immunoSEQ multiplex PCR, the repertoire was profiled, and TCRdb retains in-frame clones only, with some absent. The data hold fewer than 90,000 clones, with around four fifths observed a single time. The specimen was PBMCs. Receptors originate from a male donor in good health and CMV-seropositive.

This rearrangement joins TRBV25-1 to TRBJ1-4; TRBD1 might be the D (6 bases). Germline values: CDR1 MGHDK, CDR2 SYGVNS. Trimming took off 1 base at V and 7 bases at J, with 16 bases between the two ends. The CDR3 spans 16 residues. CDR3 bases: TGTGCCAGCAGTGAATTAGCCAGGGGATTCGGTGAAAAACTGTTTTTT. This translates into CASSELARGFGEKLFF.

This chain connects TRBV2 to TRBJ1-2, with 9 nucleotides matching TRBD1. Germline V CDR1 and CDR2: SNHLY, FYNNEI. Trimming at V came to 0 bases and at J to 6 bases, leaving 14 bases not matched to a gene. This CDR3 comprises 18 residues. CDR3: CASSEAPRLGQGFHGYTF. In DNA form, the CDR3 reads TGTGCCAGCAGTGAAGCTCCGCGTTTGGGACAGGGTTTCCATGGCTACACCTTC.

The chain carries TRBV6-6 and TRBJ2-7; 8 bases line up with TRBD2. Losses at the gene ends were 2 bases for V and 2 bases for J; bases not matched to a gene: 2. Germline V CDR1 and CDR2: MNHNY, SVGAGI (reference sequence). The CDR3 totals 14 residues. CDR3 amino acids: CASSYKGLAYEQYF. Written as DNA, the CDR3 is TGTGCCAGCAGTTACAAGGGACTAGCCTACGAGCAGTACTTC.

This clone was picked up a small number of times. The J gene is TRBJ2-7, the V gene TRBV11-2; the D is unclear. The CDR3 length is 13 residues. Looked up from germline, CDR1 is SGHAT and CDR2 is FQNNGV. Trimming took 1 base from V and 4 from J, leaving 8 bases between them. CDR3 sequence: CASSLVPLYEQYF. In DNA form, the CDR3 reads TGTGCCAGCAGCTTAGTCCCCCTTTACGAGCAGTACTTC.

The J gene is TRBJ1-2, the V gene TRBV7-2; D gene ambiguous. V was cut by 0 bases and J by 2 bases, with 7 bases left in between. CDR1 and CDR2 from the germline V gene are SGHTA and FQGNSA. The CDR3 is made up of 14 amino acids. The CDR3 protein is CASSLAPRNYGYTF. The CDR3 coding sequence is TGTGCCAGCAGCTTAGCCCCCAGAAACTATGGCTACACCTTC.

The genes are TRBV4-1 and TRBJ2-7; D may be TRBD2 (7 bases). This CDR3 is 17 amino acids long. V was shortened by 2 bases and J by 2 bases, with 19 bases between the two germline ends. Germline V lookup: CDR1 MGHRA, CDR2 YSYEKL. In nucleotides, the CDR3 is TGCGCCAGCAGCCAATTTTATGGGGGGGGCCGTCCCTACGAGCAGTACTTC. This codes for CASSQFYGGGRPYEQYF.

The chain joins TRBV2 to TRBJ2-2; possibly TRBD1 for D (6 bases). Trimming left V 2 bases short and J 3 bases short, with 10 bases between. This CDR3 region has 15 residues. The germline CDR1 and CDR2 sequences are SNHLY and FYNNEI. CDR3 protein: CASSEQNRDTGELFF. CDR3 in DNA: TGTGCCAGCAGTGAACAGAACAGGGACACCGGGGAGCTGTTTTTT.

The chain carries TRBV5-1 and TRBJ2-1, with TRBD2 matching 8 bases. The CDR3 has 16 residues. The germline V gene has CDR1 SGHRS and CDR2 YFSETQ. The J segment lost 1 base and the V segment lost 4 bases, leaving 7 bases of the junction unmatched. For the CDR3, the DNA is TGCGCCAGCAGCCCGATAAGCGGGAGTTCCTACAATGAGCAGTTCTTC. Its translation: CASSPISGSSYNEQFF.

This rearrangement joins TRBV4-1 to TRBJ2-7; TRBD2 matches 9 bases. This CDR3 has 16 residues. CDR1 is MGHRA, CDR2 YSYEKL, per germline. V shed 0 bases and J 0 bases; nucleotides not matched to a gene: 3. The CDR3 sequence is CASSQDPSGDSYEQYF. The CDR3 nucleotides read TGCGCCAGCAGCCAAGATCCTAGCGGGGACTCCTACGAGCAGTACTTC.

V gene TRBV7-9 combines with J gene TRBJ1-1; D is possibly TRBD1 (5 bases). V was shortened by 8 bases and J by 0 bases, with 13 bases between the two germline ends. This CDR3 has 14 amino acids. Germline assignment: CDR1 SEHNR and CDR2 FQNEAQ (reference sequence). CDR3 nucleotides: TGTGCCAGCTCGACCATGACAGTGAACACTGAAGCTTTCTTT. Protein product: CASSTMTVNTEAFF.

This rearrangement joins TRBV5-4 to TRBJ2-2, with D possibly TRBD1 on 6 matching bases. This CDR3 is 16 amino acids long. Trimming removed 0 bases from V and 1 base from J, with 10 bases in between. Germline-derived CDR1 and CDR2 are SGHNT and YYREEE (reference sequence). The CDR3 DNA is TGTGCCAGCAGCTTGGATACAGGGTGGAACACCGGGGAGCTGTTTTTT. It is translated as CASSLDTGWNTGELFF.

The rearrangement joins TRBV25-1 to TRBJ1-1; D gene ambiguous. V was shortened by 2 bases and J by 4 bases, with 11 bases between the two germline ends. The CDR3 spans 14 residues. Per germline, CDR1 MGHDK and CDR2 SYGVNS. The CDR3 spells CASSERVFGTEAFF. The CDR3 DNA follows: TGTGCCAGCAGTGAACGGGTTTTTGGCACTGAAGCTTTCTTT.

The gene calls are TRBV7-9 and TRBJ2-5; 8 bases line up with TRBD1. The CDR3 runs 15 residues. V gave up 1 base and J gave up 2 bases; unmatched junction bases: 3. Germline assignment: CDR1 SEHNR and CDR2 FQNEAQ (reference sequence). The CDR3 DNA reads as TGTGCCAGCAGCTTAGGGACAGGGTTTCAAGAGACCCAGTACTTC. It yields the protein CASSLGTGFQETQYF.

This chain joins TRBV4-1 and TRBJ2-1; D is perhaps TRBD1 (6 bases). Trimming took off 0 bases at V and 1 base at J, with 10 bases between the two ends. The CDR3 is 16 residues long. Germline-derived CDR1 and CDR2 are MGHRA and YSYEKL. This chain's CDR3 is CASSQEGAGSYNEQFF. The DNA of the CDR3 is TGCGCCAGCAGCCAAGAGGGGGCGGGTTCCTACAATGAGCAGTTCTTC.

This chain joins TRBV2 and TRBJ2-1; TRBD1 is a possible D gene (6 bases). CDR1 and CDR2 from the germline V gene are SNHLY and FYNNEI. Trimming took off 8 bases at V and 2 bases at J, with 10 bases between the two ends. This CDR3 is 13 amino acids long. The CDR3 spells CASERDTYNEQFF. The CDR3 DNA follows: TGTGCCAGCGAGAGGGACACCTACAATGAGCAGTTCTTC.

J is TRBJ2-7 and V is TRBV6-5; 8 positions match TRBD2. This CDR3 comprises 16 residues. Germline V gene sequence: CDR1 MNHEY, CDR2 SVGAGI. The J segment lost 7 bases and the V segment lost 0 bases, leaving 11 bases of the junction unmatched. The CDR3 DNA sequence: TGTGCCAGCAGTTACTCGGGGATTAATGTAGCGGGGGAGCAGTACTTC. Its protein is CASSYSGINVAGEQYF.

As DNA, the CDR3 is TGTGCCAGTAGTATAGCCGGGGGAAACACCGGGGAGCTGTTTTTT. This encodes CASSIAGGNTGELFF. This chain links TRBV19 with TRBJ2-2, with D perhaps matching TRBD2 (6 bases). The germline V gene has CDR1 LNHDA and CDR2 SQIVND (reference sequence). Trimming cost V 1 base and J 2 bases, with 8 bases left between them. This CDR3 has 15 residues.

This chain's CDR3 is CASSLTGVNTEAFF. The DNA of the CDR3 is TGCGCCAGCAGCTTAACCGGGGTCAACACTGAAGCTTTCTTT. J is TRBJ1-1 and V is TRBV5-1, with unresolved D. Trimming removed 2 bases at V and 2 bases at J, with 10 bases between. The CDR3 consists of 14 residues. Germline loops: CDR1 SGHRS, CDR2 YFSETQ.

The chain uses TRBV7-9 and TRBJ2-7; a possible D gene is TRBD2 (7 bases). The CDR3 covers 16 residues. Trimming removed 6 bases at V and 4 bases at J, with 22 bases between. Germline lookup yields CDR1 SEHNR and CDR2 FQNEAQ (reference sequence). The CDR3 spells CASSQVTGGAGYEQYF. DNA for the CDR3: TGTGCCAGCAGTCAGGTCACGGGGGGCGCCGGTTACGAGCAGTACTTC.

CDR3 sequence: CASSLFQGAQPQHF. In DNA, the CDR3 is TGTGCCAGCAGTTTATTCCAGGGTGCTCAGCCCCAGCATTTT. V and J are TRBV28 and TRBJ1-5, with D maybe TRBD1 (5 bases). Germline values: CDR1 MDHEN, CDR2 SYDVKM. Trimming cost V 1 base and J 6 bases, with 10 bases left between them. This CDR3 has 14 amino acids.

The V gene is TRBV19, the J gene TRBJ1-1; perhaps TRBD1 as D (6 bases). Trimming left V 6 bases short and J 7 bases short, with 18 bases between. Germline CDR1 is LNHDA and CDR2 is SQIVND (reference sequence). The CDR3 length is 14 residues. For the CDR3, the DNA is TGTGCCAGTAGGGGACCGACAGGACTTTATGAAGCTTTCTTT. It specifies CASRGPTGLYEAFF. The full variable domain, rest sourced from reference TRBV19 and TRBJ1-1, is DGGITQSPKYLFRKEGQNVTLSCEQNLNHDAMYWYRQDPGQGLRLIYYSQIVNDFQKGDIAEGYSVSREKKESFPLTVTSAQKNPTAFYLCASRGPTGLYEAFFGQGTRLTVV.